The T cell receptor beta chain described here comes from a study of control samples from healthy donors and cancer patients. Here immunoSEQ multiplex PCR was the method, and the copy in TCRdb shows in-frame clones only, minus some. The repertoire holds 90,000 to 110,000 clones, less than 95% seen once, with 4% to 5.5% in the top ten. Trimming shortened V by 4 bases and J by 4 bases, and 10 bases separated the two germline ends. This CDR3 spans 14 amino acids. The V gene's germline CDR1 is LGHNA and CDR2 YSLEER. V and J are TRBV4-3 and TRBJ1-4, with D uncertain. The sequencing sample was made of blood. The clonotype comes from a human donor in good health. The donor label of this sample is uncertain. This CDR3 reads CASSPQTFNEKLFF. The CDR3 nucleotides are TGCGCCAGCAGCCCGCAGACTTTTAATGAAAAACTGTTTTTT.